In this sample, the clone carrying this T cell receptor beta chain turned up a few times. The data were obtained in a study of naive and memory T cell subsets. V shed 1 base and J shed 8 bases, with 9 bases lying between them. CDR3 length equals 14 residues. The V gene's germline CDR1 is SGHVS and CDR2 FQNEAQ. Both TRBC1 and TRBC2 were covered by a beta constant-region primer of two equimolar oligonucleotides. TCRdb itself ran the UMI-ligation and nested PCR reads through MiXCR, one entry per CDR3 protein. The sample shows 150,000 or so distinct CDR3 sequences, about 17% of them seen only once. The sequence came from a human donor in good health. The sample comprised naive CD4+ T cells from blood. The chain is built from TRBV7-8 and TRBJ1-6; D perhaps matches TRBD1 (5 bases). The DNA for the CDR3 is TGTGCCAGCAGCTTAGTCAGGGATTATTCACCCCTCCACTTT. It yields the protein CASSLVRDYSPLHF.